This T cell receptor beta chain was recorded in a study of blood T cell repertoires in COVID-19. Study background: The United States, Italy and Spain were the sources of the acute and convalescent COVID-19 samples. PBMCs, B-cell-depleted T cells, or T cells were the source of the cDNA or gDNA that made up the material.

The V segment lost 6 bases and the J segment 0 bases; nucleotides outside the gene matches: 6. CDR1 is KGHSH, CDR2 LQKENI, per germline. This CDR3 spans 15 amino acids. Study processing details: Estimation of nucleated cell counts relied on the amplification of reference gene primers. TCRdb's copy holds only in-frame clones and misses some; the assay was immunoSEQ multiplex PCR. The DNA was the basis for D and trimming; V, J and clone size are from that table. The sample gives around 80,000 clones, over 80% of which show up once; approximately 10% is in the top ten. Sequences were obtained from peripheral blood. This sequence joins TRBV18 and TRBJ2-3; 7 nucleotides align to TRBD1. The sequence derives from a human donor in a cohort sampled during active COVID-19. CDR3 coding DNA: TGTGCCAGCTCGCGACAGGGTAGGAGCACAGATACGCAGTATTTT. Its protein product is CASSRQGRSTDTQYF.